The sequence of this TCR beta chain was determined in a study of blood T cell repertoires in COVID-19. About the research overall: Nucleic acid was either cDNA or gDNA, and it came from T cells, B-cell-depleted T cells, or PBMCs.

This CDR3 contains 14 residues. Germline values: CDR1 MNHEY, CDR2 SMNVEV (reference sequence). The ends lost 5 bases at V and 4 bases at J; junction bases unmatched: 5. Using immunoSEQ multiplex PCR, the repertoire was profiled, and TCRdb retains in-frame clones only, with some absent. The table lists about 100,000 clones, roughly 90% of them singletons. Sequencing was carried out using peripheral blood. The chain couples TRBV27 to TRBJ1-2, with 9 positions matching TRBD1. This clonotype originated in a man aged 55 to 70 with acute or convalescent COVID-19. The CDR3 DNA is TGTGCCAGCAGTCCTGACAGGGGGGGCTATGGCTACACCTTC. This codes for CASSPDRGGYGYTF.